These T cell receptor beta chains were read from a single sample in a study of blood T cell repertoires in COVID-19. Produced via immunoSEQ multiplex PCR; TCRdb's table is partial and in-frame only. The table shows 150,000 to 200,000 clones, with about four fifths occurring only once. The specimen sequenced was peripheral blood. The receptors were sampled from a man aged 55-75 years with active or convalescent COVID-19. Each CDR3 is given with its conserved first and last residue. The order of the fields is CDR3 DNA, CDR3 protein, J gene, clone size, V gene, D gene. A D gene is named only where the DNA matches it firmly. Clone size appears in some rows only: once, few, many, or a class for an expanded clone.

TGTGCCAGCAGTTTCTTGCCCCAGGGGTTGGGCGCAGATACGCAGTATTTT CASSFLPQGLGADTQYF TRBJ2-3 few TRBV28 -
TGTGCCAGCAGCTTAAATCCGACAGGGTTGGGCTCTGGAAACACCATATATTTT CASSLNPTGLGSGNTIYF TRBJ1-3 - TRBV5-4 TRBD1
TGTGCCAGCAGCCCGAGAGCGGGGTCGGAGACCCAGTACTTC CASSPRAGSETQYF TRBJ2-5 - TRBV3-1/TRBV3-2 TRBD2
TGTGCCAGCAGCCGACAGGGATATCAGCCCCAGCATTTT CASSRQGYQPQHF TRBJ1-5 - TRBV6-5 TRBD1
TGTGCCAGCAGCTCAGGAGGACAGGGCAGCTCCTACGAGCAGTACTTC CASSSGGQGSSYEQYF TRBJ2-7 - TRBV11-1 TRBD1
TGTGCCAGCAGTTTACAGGGGTCCACTGAAGCTTTCTTT CASSLQGSTEAFF TRBJ1-1 - TRBV12-3/TRBV12-4 -
TGTGCCAGCTCAACGAGCGGGGGGATGTACGAGCAGTACTTC CASSTSGGMYEQYF TRBJ2-7 - TRBV18 TRBD2
TGTGCTAGTGGTCGCCCACTAGCGGGAGGAGGGAATGAGCAGTTCTTC CASGRPLAGGGNEQFF TRBJ2-1 few TRBV12-5 TRBD2
TGCGCCAGCAGCCAAGAGGCCACCATGAACACTGAAGCTTTCTTT CASSQEATMNTEAFF TRBJ1-1 - TRBV4-1 -
TGTGCCAGCAGCTGGGACAGGACAAATCAGCCCCAGCATTTT CASSWDRTNQPQHF TRBJ1-5 - TRBV5-5 TRBD1
TGTGCCAGCAGCATACCGACAGGGACCTACGAGCAGTACTTC CASSIPTGTYEQYF TRBJ2-7 - TRBV5-6 TRBD1
TGTGCCAGCAGCTTAAGGGACATCGCGGAGACCCAGTACTTC CASSLRDIAETQYF TRBJ2-5 few TRBV7-9 -
TGTGCCAGCAGCTCGGGACAGGGGAGTGGAAACACCATATATTTT CASSSGQGSGNTIYF TRBJ1-3 - TRBV7-9 TRBD1
TGTGCCAGTAGTCCCAAGACTAGCGGGAGCACAGATACGCAGTATTTT CASSPKTSGSTDTQYF TRBJ2-3 - TRBV19 TRBD2
TGTGCCAGCAAGAACCCAGAAAACACTGAAGCTTTCTTT CASKNPENTEAFF TRBJ1-1 few TRBV6-5 -
TGCGCCAGCAGCTTGGGGGGCTTCACCGGGGAGCTGTTTTTT CASSLGGFTGELFF TRBJ2-2 - TRBV5-1 -
TGTGCCAGCAGCTCCCCTACTGGGGCCAACGTCCTGACTTTC CASSSPTGANVLTF TRBJ2-6 once TRBV5-4 -
TGTGCCCACAAGACAGGGGAAGACTATGGCTACACCTTC CAHKTGEDYGYTF TRBJ1-2 - TRBV28 TRBD1
TGCGCCAGCAGCCAAGAACTCCCCTCGGGGGTGGGTAGTGAAAAACTGTTTTTT CASSQELPSGVGSEKLFF TRBJ1-4 - TRBV4-1 -
TGTGCCAGCATGCCACCGGGGGTCGGGGATGAAAAACTGTTTTTT CASMPPGVGDEKLFF TRBJ1-4 once TRBV2 -
TGTGCCAGCTCACCTCCACGCGGGAGGAATGAGCAGTTCTTC CASSPPRGRNEQFF TRBJ2-1 - TRBV18 TRBD2
TGTGCCAGTAGTATAGACAGGTCCCCCGGGACCCAGTACTTC CASSIDRSPGTQYF TRBJ2-5 - TRBV19 -
TGCGCCAGCAGCCCAAGCAGGTTAGGGGGCGAGCAGTACTTC CASSPSRLGGEQYF TRBJ2-7 - TRBV5-1 -
TGTGCCAGCAGCCGAAAGGGGACAGGGATCACTGAAGCTTTCTTT CASSRKGTGITEAFF TRBJ1-1 once TRBV3-1/TRBV3-2 TRBD1
TGTGCCAGCAGAGAGAAGAGACAGGGGACCGGGGAGCTGTTTTTT CASREKRQGTGELFF TRBJ2-2 few TRBV2 TRBD1
TGTGCCAGCAGTGCGGGGACTAATGAGCAGTTCTTC CASSAGTNEQFF TRBJ2-1 once TRBV7-3 -
TGTGCCAGCGGACGACAGGCGGGCACTGAAGCTTTCTTT CASGRQAGTEAFF TRBJ1-1 - TRBV28 -
TGTGCCAGCAGAGAACAGGGTACCCCGAACACCGGGGAGCTGTTTTTT CASREQGTPNTGELFF TRBJ2-2 - TRBV19 -
TGTGCCAGCAGCTTAGTAGCGGGGGGGCGGAATGAGCAGTTCTTC CASSLVAGGRNEQFF TRBJ2-1 - TRBV7-2 TRBD2
TGCGCCAGCAGCCCCGGGGTAGCGGCCACAGATACGCAGTATTTT CASSPGVAATDTQYF TRBJ2-3 - TRBV5-1 -
TGTGCCAGCAGTTTAATTGGGAGGAACACTGAAGCTTTCTTT CASSLIGRNTEAFF TRBJ1-1 few TRBV28 -
TGTGCCAGCAGCGACGGGGACAGGGCGAAGAGGGCTTTCTTT CASSDGDRAKRAFF TRBJ1-1 - TRBV9 TRBD1
TGTGCCAGCAGGGGAACAGGGGCTGGGTACGAGCAGTACTTC CASRGTGAGYEQYF TRBJ2-7 - TRBV28 TRBD1
TGTGCCACCAGTGAGAATGGGGCAGCCAATTACGAGCAGTACTTC CATSENGAANYEQYF TRBJ2-7 - TRBV24-1 -
TGTGCCAGCAGTTTGGCAGGGAACTTAGGAGGCTACACCTTC CASSLAGNLGGYTF TRBJ1-2 - TRBV27 -
TGCGCCAGCAGACTATCTCTAGGAGATCAGCCCCAGCATTTT CASRLSLGDQPQHF TRBJ1-5 - TRBV5-1 -
TGCAGCGTTGGAGGAGGTTCTTCGAACACTGAAGCTTTCTTT CSVGGGSSNTEAFF TRBJ1-1 - TRBV29-1 -
TGTGCCAGCAGTCCTATGGCACTAGCGGGTAGAACCGGGGAGCTGTTTTTT CASSPMALAGRTGELFF TRBJ2-2 - TRBV11-2 TRBD2
TGCGCCAGCAGCTTGGCCCCTAGCGGGCAAGAGACCCAGTACTTC CASSLAPSGQETQYF TRBJ2-5 - TRBV5-1 TRBD2
TGTGCCAGTAGTATCCGCCAGGGGCAAGACTATGGCTACACCTTC CASSIRQGQDYGYTF TRBJ1-2 - TRBV19 -
TGTGCCAGCAGCTTAGTTTTATCCGGGGAGCTGTTTTTT CASSLVLSGELFF TRBJ2-2 - TRBV7-9 -
TGTGCCTCATCCGTGGGGGGGGGCAATCAGCCCCAGCATTTT CASSVGGGNQPQHF TRBJ1-5 once TRBV28 -
TGTGCCATCAGTAACCGGGACAGGGTCGAGCAGTACTTC CAISNRDRVEQYF TRBJ2-7 - TRBV10-3 TRBD1
TGCGCCAGCAGCCCGGGTGGACAGGGAAACTATGGCTACACCTTC CASSPGGQGNYGYTF TRBJ1-2 - TRBV5-1 TRBD1
TGTGCCAGCAGTGAGGACCGGGACAGCACTTATATGAACACTGAAGCTTTCTTT CASSEDRDSTYMNTEAFF TRBJ1-1 - TRBV21-1 -
TGTGCCAGCAGTCAGCTAGTGGTGAATTCACCCCTCCACTTT CASSQLVVNSPLHF TRBJ1-6 - TRBV28 -
TGTGCCAGCTCACAAGGGACAGGGAATAGTCAGCCCCAGCATTTT CASSQGTGNSQPQHF TRBJ1-5 - TRBV18 TRBD1